The 8 T cell receptor beta chains in this list originate from one sample, sequenced in a study of radiation and T cells in renal cell carcinoma. Time point meaning: baseline pretreatment blood. Treatment: 15 Gy SBRT to primary tumor, nephrectomy 4 weeks later. Sequenced by immunoSEQ multiplex PCR; TCRdb stores in-frame clones only, minus some. The data hold nearly 50,000 clones, with roughly four fifths observed a single time. This sample comprised blood, obtained from a patient whose treatment included radiotherapy and nephrectomy. Receptors were obtained from a woman between 65 and 79 years old with renal cell carcinoma.

This rearrangement joins TRBV7-7 to TRBJ1-3, with D possibly being TRBD1 (5 bases). The CDR3 spans 13 residues. V shed 3 bases and J shed 4 bases, with 7 bases lying between them. Germline V CDR1 and CDR2: SSHAT, FNYEAQ (reference sequence). The CDR3 sequence is CASSLGQGNTIYF. For the CDR3, the DNA is TGTGCCAGCAGCTTGGGGCAGGGAAACACCATATATTTT.

The rearrangement joins TRBV6-1 to TRBJ1-6; 7 nucleotides align to TRBD1. The CDR3 covers 14 residues. CDR1 MNHNS and CDR2 SASEGT come from the germline V gene. The V gene end was trimmed by 6 bases and the J gene end by 4 bases; junction bases not matched to a gene: 3. The CDR3 protein is CASSTDRYNSPLHF. The CDR3 DNA reads as TGTGCCAGCAGCACGGACAGGTATAATTCACCCCTCCACTTT.

V gene TRBV25-1 combines with J gene TRBJ1-2; weak D call: TRBD1 (6 bases). CDR3 length equals 16 residues. Trimming removed 3 bases at V and 3 bases at J, with 17 bases between. CDR1 MGHDK and CDR2 SYGVNS come from the germline V gene. The CDR3 nucleotides are TGTGCCAGCAGTGAGGGGGGGGGCAGCTGGGACTATGGCTACACCTTC. This gives the protein CASSEGGGSWDYGYTF.

The chain recombines TRBV7-2 with TRBJ2-7; 7 bases agree with TRBD2. The length of the CDR3 is 13 residues. After removal of 3 bases from V and 4 bases from J, the junction contained 3 bases not matched to a gene. Per germline, CDR1 SGHTA and CDR2 FQGNSA. CDR3 amino acids: CASSFGGSYEQYF. The DNA of the CDR3 is TGTGCCAGCAGCTTCGGCGGGAGTTACGAGCAGTACTTC.

V is TRBV4-1 and J is TRBJ2-7; TRBD1 is a possible D gene (6 bases). V shed 0 bases and J shed 4 bases, with 10 bases lying between them. CDR3 length: 14 residues. The germline V gene encodes CDR1 MGHRA and CDR2 YSYEKL. The CDR3 DNA sequence: TGCGCCAGCAGCCAAGATCAGGGGACGTACGAGCAGTACTTC. Translated: CASSQDQGTYEQYF.

V usage is TRBV27 and J usage is TRBJ2-2, with 9 bases that match TRBD2. With 6 bases clipped from V and 6 bases from J, the junction kept 5 bases outside the gene matches. The CDR3 loop spans 14 amino acids. Germline CDR1 is MNHEY and CDR2 is SMNVEV (reference sequence). The CDR3 DNA follows: TGTGCCAGCAGGGAGGGACTAGCCCCCGGGGAGCTGTTTTTT. Translating gives CASREGLAPGELFF.

The chain has TRBV7-2 and TRBJ2-7; 7 bases map to TRBD1. The V segment lost 7 bases and the J segment 5 bases; nucleotides outside the gene matches: 14. Looked up from germline, CDR1 is SGHTA and CDR2 is FQGNSA. The CDR3 covers 15 residues. CDR3 sequence (DNA): TGTGCCAGCACCCAGAAGGGGGCCAATCTCCACGAGCAGTACTTC. Translated, it gives CASTQKGANLHEQYF.

The chain links TRBV6-1 to TRBJ1-4; D is ambiguous. The germline V gene has CDR1 MNHNS and CDR2 SASEGT. The length of the CDR3 is 13 residues. V lost 4 bases, J lost 8 bases, and 11 bases lay in between. The CDR3 DNA reads TGTGCCAGCAGTGTCCCGGATAGGGAAAAACTGTTTTTT. Protein product: CASSVPDREKLFF.